This TCR beta chain was sequenced in a study of blood T cell repertoires in COVID-19. CDR1 is LNHDA, CDR2 SQIVND, per germline (reference sequence). The V and J ends lost 5 bases and 4 bases respectively, with 23 bases between them. The CDR3 sequence is 18 residues long. Profiling relied on immunoSEQ multiplex PCR, and the TCRdb table lists in-frame clones only, not all of them. There are 70,000 to 80,000 clones in the sample; roughly 87% occur only once, and roughly 13% lies in the top ten. In this sample, this clone turned up a few times. The source material was peripheral blood. The origin of this receptor is a woman older than 75 with acute or convalescent COVID-19. The genes are TRBV19 and TRBJ2-2, with TRBD2 as a possible D gene (5 bases). CDR3 sequence: CASSSRPAGISGTGELFF. The CDR3 bases are TGTGCCAGTAGTTCCCGACCAGCCGGGATTTCGGGCACCGGGGAGCTGTTTTTT.